This T cell receptor beta chain was profiled in a study of identifying expanded T cells in peripheral blood. For this clone: Antigen: not known. At one of its ends the junction is not consistent with the germline gene, which may arise from a read error.

Germline V gene data show CDR1 as MNHNY and CDR2 as SVGAGI (reference sequence). This CDR3 has 15 amino acids. Some clones are missing from TCRdb's copy, which holds only in-frame ones; the method was immunoSEQ multiplex PCR. The repertoire holds 95,000 to 150,000 clones, roughly 82% seen once, with 3.3% in the top ten. Findings of the study overall: Across healthy donors, higher total template counts meant significantly greater roughly two-week count variance.

The V gene is TRBV6-6, the J gene TRBJ2-7; D is unresolved. This sequence was found in a person aged 18-69 years in good health. Source material: blood. Here the CDR3 DNA reads TGTGCCAGCAGTTATAACCGTCTAACCTCCTACGAGCGGTACTTC. Amino acids: CASSYNRLTSYERYF.